The 14 T cell receptor beta chains in this list originate from one sample, sequenced in a study of T cell repertoires in cytomegalovirus infection. Using its own MiXCR run on the reads, TCRdb lists one record per CDR3 protein. The sample lists about 530,000 distinct CDR3 sequences, about 26% occurring once. Sequenced: PBMCs. The receptors shown here come from a human donor in good health (CMV status not recorded). Some clones in this sample may be carry-over from other donors' samples.

This clonotype was found many times. The chain carries TRBV7-2 and TRBJ1-4; no definite D call. The ends were cut back, 3 bases at V and 4 bases at J, with 6 bases in the middle. The CDR3 length is 13 residues. Germline lookup yields CDR1 SGHTA and CDR2 FQGNSA. In nucleotides, the CDR3 is TGTGCCAGCAGCTTGGCCGATAATGAAAAACTGTTTTTT. Its translation: CASSLADNEKLFF.

Of note for this clonotype: It is likely a read error, because the conserved phenylalanine at the end of the CDR3 is missing. The rearrangement joins TRBV7-9 to TRBJ2-4; D not resolved. V was clipped by 3 bases and J by 7 bases, with 13 bases between them. The CDR3 sequence is 14 residues long. CDR1 and CDR2 (germline): SEHNR, FQNEAQ (reference sequence). The CDR3 DNA sequence: TGTGCCAGCAGCTTCCCTTTGGCTGGGAACATTCAGTACTAC. It translates to CASSFPLAGNIQYY.

The chain joins TRBV7-9 to TRBJ2-7; D remains ambiguous. CDR3 length equals 13 residues. From germline, CDR1 is SEHNR and CDR2 FQNEAQ (reference sequence). Trimming removed 2 bases from V and 3 bases from J, with 8 bases in between. The CDR3 coding sequence is TGTGCCAGCAGCTTACTGGCGAACTACGAGCAGTACTTC. Translated, it gives CASSLLANYEQYF.

This clonotype came up a few times. This chain connects TRBV11-1 to TRBJ2-2; 10 bases are shared with TRBD1. The CDR3 runs to 14 residues. V lost 4 bases to trimming and J lost 6 bases; unmatched junction nucleotides: 2. Germline values: CDR1 SGHAT, CDR2 FQDESV (reference sequence). The CDR3 DNA reads TGTGCCAGCAGCTGGACAGGGGGGGCCGGGGAGCTGTTTTTT. Encoded protein: CASSWTGGAGELFF. The variable domain in full, completed from reference TRBV11-1 and TRBJ2-2, reads EAEVAQSPRYKITEKSQAVAFWCDPISGHATLYWYRQILGQGPELLVQFQDESVVDDSQLPKDRFSAERLKGVDSTLKIQPAELGDSAMYLCASSWTGGAGELFFGEGSRLTVL.

About this clonotype itself: This may arise from a read error, as a much more abundant clone is one base away. The rearrangement joins TRBV7-2 to TRBJ2-1, with TRBD2 identical over 7 bases. The CDR3 loop spans 15 amino acids. The germline V gene has CDR1 SGHTA and CDR2 FQGNSA. The CDR3 region is CASSGDGLVYNKQFF. The CDR3 region has the DNA TGTGCCAGCAGCGGAGACGGACTAGTCTACAATAAGCAGTTCTTC.

Regarding this clonotype: The junction departs from germline at one end; a sequencing error may be responsible. This chain connects TRBV3-1 to TRBJ2-5; 9 bases agree with TRBD2. This CDR3 is 16 amino acids long. Germline loops: CDR1 LGHDT, CDR2 YNNKEL (reference sequence). The CDR3 here is CVSSQDSLAGQETQYF. Here the CDR3 DNA reads TGTGTCAGCAGCCAAGATTCCCTAGCGGGGCAAGAGACCCAGTACTTC.

The chain carries TRBV5-1 and TRBJ2-1; D remains unclear. The CDR3 runs to 14 residues. The V gene lost 5 bases and the J gene lost 0 bases, with 9 bases spanning the gap. Looked up from germline, CDR1 is SGHRS and CDR2 is YFSETQ. The CDR3 DNA sequence: TGCGCCAGCAGGCTGGCGAACTCCTACAATGAGCAGTTCTTC. Translation: CASRLANSYNEQFF.

The V call is TRBV11-3, the J call TRBJ1-2, with a weak D call TRBD1 (6 bases). This CDR3 has 15 amino acids. In germline, CDR1 is SGHNT, CDR2 YENEEA. Trimming removed 5 bases at V and 5 bases at J, with 18 bases between. This CDR3 reads CASSPQVGTPYGYTF. The CDR3 coding sequence is TGTGCCAGCAGCCCACAGGTCGGGACACCGTATGGCTACACCTTC.

V and J are TRBV19 and TRBJ1-3; no clear D gene. This CDR3 is 15 amino acids long. Germline CDR1 and CDR2: LNHDA and SQIVND (reference sequence). V lost 7 bases and J 0 bases, leaving 13 bases between the germline ends. The DNA of the CDR3 is TGTGCCAGTAAGCAAACGGAAAGCTCTGGAAACACCATATATTTT. This gives the protein CASKQTESSGNTIYF.

This clonotype was counted only a few times. The genes are TRBV19 and TRBJ2-3, with unresolved D. The length of the CDR3 is 16 residues. Trimming stripped 3 bases from V and 0 bases from J, with 13 bases between. In germline, CDR1 is LNHDA, CDR2 SQIVND (reference sequence). CDR3 loop: CASSMFGRTSTDTQYF. CDR3 nucleotide sequence: TGTGCCAGTAGTATGTTTGGCAGAACTAGCACAGATACGCAGTATTTT.

The gene calls are TRBV12-3 or TRBV12-4 and TRBJ2-1; D is perhaps TRBD2 (5 bases). Trimming shortened V by 6 bases and J by 1 base, and 10 bases separated the two germline ends. The CDR3 extends over 14 amino acids. CDR3 protein: CASSPGYSYNEQFF. CDR3 coding DNA: TGTGCCAGCAGCCCGGGATATTCCTACAATGAGCAGTTCTTC.

This clonotype has at least ten counts. The chain employs TRBV7-2 and TRBJ2-5; the D is unclear. CDR3 length: 13 amino acids. The ends were cut back, 0 bases at V and 5 bases at J, with 7 bases in the middle. CDR1 and CDR2 (germline): SGHTA, FQGNSA. The CDR3 DNA reads as TGTGCCAGCAGCTTAGCGCTCCGGGAGACCCAGTACTTC. This gives the protein CASSLALRETQYF.

This chain joins TRBV12-3 or TRBV12-4 and TRBJ2-5; TRBD2 matches at 7 bases. V dropped 7 bases and J dropped 5; count of bases not matched to a gene: 13. The CDR3 consists of 15 residues. CDR3 coding DNA: TGTGCCAGCACTCCGGGTCTAGCGGCCCGGGAGACCCAGTACTTC. Protein: CASTPGLAARETQYF.

This clonotype was picked up many times. The CDR3 DNA reads as TGTGCCAGCAGTGTACAAGAGACCCAGTACTTC. It codes for CASSVQETQYF. The chain has TRBV7-2 and TRBJ2-5, with D uncertain. The CDR3 has 11 residues. Germline CDR1 reads SGHTA; CDR2 reads FQGNSA. V was clipped by 6 bases and J by 2 bases, with 4 bases between them.